This T cell receptor (beta chain) was profiled in a study of blood T cells in healthy people across ages. The table lists this clonotype with a few counts. The second PCR ran about 6 to 11 cycles with a sample-barcoded 5' primer and J-beta primers. TCRdb re-called the 5' RACE reads through MiXCR, storing one row per CDR3 protein. Here the sample spans 1,800,000 or so distinct CDR3 sequences, 30% to 40% being singletons. CDR1 and CDR2 from the germline V gene are SGHRS and YFSETQ. The CDR3 runs 15 residues. Trimming took off 2 bases at V and 4 bases at J, with 13 bases between the two ends. The clonotype originates from a human donor in good health. Sequencing was done on a sample of blood. The chain links TRBV5-1 to TRBJ2-1, with D possibly being TRBD1 (5 bases). This CDR3 reads CASSFRDSLYNEQFF. In nucleotides, the CDR3 is TGCGCCAGCAGCTTTCGTGACAGCCTATACAATGAGCAGTTCTTC.